This TCR beta chain was found in a study of cytomegalovirus exposure and HLA in healthy donors. A remark on this clone: Its antigen is as yet unknown.

The germline V gene encodes CDR1 LNHNV and CDR2 YYDKDF (reference sequence). There are 17 residues in the CDR3. The V and J ends lost 0 bases and 3 bases, in that order; junction bases with no gene match: 7. 13 Jbeta primers and 60 Vbeta primers were used for the PCR. Assay used: immunoSEQ multiplex PCR; TCRdb lists only in-frame clones, some missing. The sample has roughly 190,000 clones; about nine tenths are singletons. Regarding the study as a whole: In a later analysis, TCR beta V- and J-gene trimming showed a link to a missense DCLRE1C variant. Relative to the approximately 670-donor mean, N-insertions were reportedly fewer in an Asian-associated ancestry cluster in a later analysis.

Sequencing used PBMCs. This chain connects TRBV15 to TRBJ1-5, with TRBD1 matching 8 bases. The source of this sequence is a boy under 10 years old in good health and CMV-seronegative. In nucleotides, the CDR3 is TGTGCCACCAGCAGAGAAGAGGACAGGGTCACCAATCAGCCCCAGCATTTT. Protein sequence: CATSREEDRVTNQPQHF.